This T cell receptor beta chain derives from a study of T cell responses to AZD1222 COVID-19 vaccine. Findings and limits, study-wide: Most donors were white British and more were female, and clonal diversity was possibly underestimated. CD4 TCRs associated with vaccination spanned spike, dominating at 160-218 and 743-854.

Profiled with immunoSEQ multiplex PCR; TCRdb holds only in-frame clones, not every one. The sample gives 150,000 or so clones, roughly nine tenths of which show up once; about 1.9% is in the top ten. Details on this clone: Its antigen is not known.

The CDR3 is 13 residues long. V lost 5 bases and J lost 5, with 12 bases in between. Germline-derived CDR1 and CDR2 are SGHVS and FNYEAQ. The sample here was peripheral blood, taken on day 0 of AZD1222 vaccination. This TCR came from an adult in good health. The chain couples TRBV7-6 to TRBJ2-5; D could derive from TRBD1 or TRBD2 (5 bases each). In DNA form, the CDR3 reads TGTGCCAGCAGCCCGCAGGGAGTGGAGACCCAGTACTTC. Amino acid sequence: CASSPQGVETQYF.